This is a list of T cell receptor beta chains from one sample in a study of Graves' ophthalmopathy and Graves' hyperthyroidism. Using its own MiXCR run on the multiplex PCR reads, TCRdb lists one record per CDR3 protein. The sample lists 580,000 or so distinct CDR3 sequences; roughly 40% were seen once. Sequencing was performed on peripheral blood or thyroid tissue (not recorded which). The receptors originated from an adult man with Graves' hyperthyroidism. Both conserved end residues are part of each CDR3. Fields, in order: clone size, D gene, J gene, V gene, CDR3 protein, CDR3 DNA. A D gene is named only where the DNA matches it firmly. Expanded clones are given a class, and other clones once, few, many or no size at all.

>.|.|TRBJ2-5|TRBV7-2
CASSLAWGPRETQYF
TGTGCCAGCAGCTTAGCCTGGGGACCTCGGGAGACCCAGTACTTC
>.|.|TRBJ1-6|TRBV28
CASTGVEPLGGSPLHF
TGTGCCAGCACGGGGGTTGAGCCTCTAGGGGGTTCACCCCTCCACTTT
>.|.|TRBJ2-7|TRBV12-3/TRBV12-4
CASSPTSCEQYF
TGTGCCAGCAGTCCCACGTCCTGCGAGCAGTACTTC
>many|.|TRBJ1-1|TRBV29-1
CSVGGGLLNTEAFF
TGCAGCGTTGGTGGAGGGCTGTTGAACACTGAAGCTTTCTTT
>.|TRBD2|TRBJ2-2|TRBV15
CATSRGTSVTGELFF
TGTGCCACCAGCAGGGGGACTAGCGTCACCGGGGAGCTGTTTTTT
>.|TRBD2|TRBJ2-2|TRBV11-3
CASSLGGAGVGTGELFF
TGTGCCAGCAGCTTAGGCGGAGCGGGAGTGGGCACCGGGGAGCTGTTTTTT
>few|TRBD1|TRBJ2-7|TRBV19
CASSIDGTGAYEQYF
TGTGCCAGTAGTATAGACGGGACAGGAGCCTACGAGCAGTACTTC
>many|TRBD1|TRBJ1-2|TRBV7-9
CASSLGSGTGGYGYTF
TGTGCCAGCAGCTTAGGGTCCGGGACAGGGGGCTATGGCTACACCTTC
>many|.|TRBJ1-6|TRBV25-1
CASSDGDKGNSPLHF
TGTGCCAGCAGCGATGGCGACAAAGGGAATTCACCCCTCCACTTT
>.|TRBD1|TRBJ1-1|TRBV19
CASSIPPGQGESTEAFF
TGTGCCAGTAGTATACCCCCGGGACAGGGCGAGAGCACTGAAGCTTTCTTT
>many|.|TRBJ1-2|TRBV6-6
CASSFYNSYTF
TGTGCCAGCAGTTTTTACAATTCCTACACCTTC
>many|.|TRBJ2-5|TRBV2
CASMALKALKVQETQYF
TGTGCCAGCATGGCCCTAAAGGCGCTCAAGGTTCAAGAGACCCAGTACTTC
>many|.|TRBJ1-5|TRBV24-1
CATSDWPNQPQHF
TGTGCCACCAGTGATTGGCCTAATCAGCCCCAGCATTTT
>many|.|TRBJ2-6|TRBV20-1
CSARAPGSGANVLTF
TGCAGTGCTAGAGCCCCCGGGTCTGGGGCCAACGTCCTGACTTTC
>.|.|TRBJ1-4|TRBV6-5
CASTDGGMNEKLFF
TGTGCCAGCACCGACGGGGGGATGAATGAAAAACTGTTTTTT
>many|TRBD1|TRBJ1-1|TRBV10-3
CAIRQGGTEAFF
TGTGCCATCAGACAGGGGGGCACTGAAGCTTTCTTT
>few|.|TRBJ2-1|TRBV29-1
CSVDVHGTADSSSYNEQFF
TGCAGCGTTGACGTCCACGGGACTGCAGACTCTAGCTCCTACAATGAGCAGTTCTTC
>.|.|TRBJ2-7|TRBV27
CASSPQYAGRYEQYF
TGTGCCAGCAGTCCCCAATACGCGGGACGGTACGAGCAGTACTTC
>few|.|TRBJ2-7|TRBV7-9
CASSLRAGKSYEQYF
TGTGCCAGCAGCTTAAGAGCAGGGAAGTCCTACGAGCAGTACTTC
>.|.|TRBJ2-5|TRBV7-9
CASQRDSQETQYF
TGTGCCAGCCAACGGGACTCACAAGAGACCCAGTACTTC
>many|TRBD1|TRBJ1-1|TRBV25-1
CASITPGTANTEAFF
TGTGCCAGCATCACACCCGGGACAGCGAACACTGAAGCTTTCTTT
>many|.|TRBJ2-2|TRBV7-2
CASSLDRTGELFF
TGTGCCAGCAGCTTAGATCGCACCGGGGAGCTGTTTTTT
>many|.|TRBJ2-6|TRBV7-9
CASTRGGGANVLTF
TGTGCCAGCACCAGGGGTGGTGGGGCCAACGTCCTGACTTTC
>few|.|TRBJ1-5|TRBV7-9
CASTDEDQPQHF
TGTGCCAGTACTGACGAGGATCAGCCCCAGCATTTT
>many|.|TRBJ1-2|TRBV11-2
CASSPLNFGYTF
TGTGCCAGCAGCCCGCTTAATTTTGGCTACACCTTC
>.|TRBD2|TRBJ2-1|TRBV11-2
CASSQAGGPGNEQFF
TGTGCCAGCAGCCAAGCGGGGGGACCTGGGAATGAGCAGTTCTTC
>many|TRBD1|TRBJ2-2|TRBV7-9
CASRTDRGRTGELFF
TGTGCCAGCAGGACGGACAGGGGGCGCACCGGGGAGCTGTTTTTT
>.|.|TRBJ1-6|TRBV4-1
CASNAPVGGRNSPLHF
TGCGCCAGCAACGCCCCGGTCGGGGGGCGGAATTCACCCCTCCACTTT
>many|.|TRBJ2-7|TRBV7-8
CASSLRDARARVYEQYF
TGTGCCAGCAGCCTCAGGGACGCGAGAGCACGTGTGTACGAGCAGTACTTC
>.|.|TRBJ1-1|TRBV20-1
CSASGGYTEVFF
TGCAGTGCTAGTGGTGGGTACACTGAAGTTTTCTTT
>many|.|TRBJ1-5|TRBV24-1
CATSDSSGLENQPQHF
TGTGCCACCAGTGATTCCTCGGGACTGGAAAATCAGCCCCAGCATTTT
>.|.|TRBJ1-1|TRBV14
CASSQDQSNTEAFF
TGTGCCAGCAGCCAAGATCAGTCGAACACTGAAGCTTTCTTT
>.|TRBD1|TRBJ1-5|TRBV12-3/TRBV12-4
CASSLGQGGYSNQPQHF
TGTGCCAGCAGTTTGGGACAGGGGGGATATAGCAATCAGCCCCAGCATTTT
>few|TRBD1|TRBJ1-2|TRBV7-2
CASSQDRDRAYGYTF
TGTGCCAGCAGCCAAGATCGGGACAGGGCCTATGGCTACACCTTC
>.|.|TRBJ2-3|TRBV7-9
CASSLREDTQYF
TGTGCCAGCAGCTTAAGGGAAGATACGCAGTATTTT
>many|.|TRBJ1-1|TRBV12-3/TRBV12-4
CASSLAPTTEAFF
TGTGCCAGCAGTTTAGCTCCCACCACTGAAGCTTTCTTT
>few|.|TRBJ2-3|TRBV24-1
CATSDGGTDTQYF
TGTGCCACCAGTGATGGGGGCACAGATACGCAGTATTTT